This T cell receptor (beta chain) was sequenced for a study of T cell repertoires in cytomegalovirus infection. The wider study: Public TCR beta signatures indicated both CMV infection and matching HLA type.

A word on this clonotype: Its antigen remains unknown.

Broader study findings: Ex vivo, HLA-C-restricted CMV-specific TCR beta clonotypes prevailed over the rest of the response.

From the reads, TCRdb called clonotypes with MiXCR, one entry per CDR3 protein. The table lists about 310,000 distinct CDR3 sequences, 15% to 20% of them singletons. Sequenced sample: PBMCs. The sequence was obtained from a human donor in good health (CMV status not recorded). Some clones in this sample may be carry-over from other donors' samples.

The CDR3 bases are TGTGCCAGCAAACTGACAGGGACAGATACGCAGTATTTT. As protein: CASKLTGTDTQYF. V and J are TRBV28 and TRBJ2-3, with 7 bases matching TRBD1. CDR3 length: 13 amino acids. Germline CDR1 reads MDHEN; CDR2 reads SYDVKM. Trimming at V came to 7 bases and at J to 3 bases, leaving 4 bases not matched to a gene.